The 30 T cell receptor beta chains presented below share a single source sample, sequenced in a study of vaccination effects on CD4 cells after COVID-19. TCRdb's copy holds only in-frame clones and misses some; the assay was immunoSEQ multiplex PCR. In the table there are tens of thousands of clones, roughly 74% of which are singletons. What these receptors recognize is not known. CD4+ T cells specific for antigen were expanded with viral peptide pools by the ViraFEST assay before sequencing. At the end of about 10 days of culture, CD4+ T cells were isolated. Neither prior SARS-CoV-2 infection nor positive nucleocapsid antibodies were present in the vaccine recipients. Sequencing was performed on CD4+ T cells from PBMCs cultured with SARS-CoV-2 spike peptides, taken before COVID-19 vaccination. The receptors derive from a human donor who received a COVID-19 vaccine.

This sequence joins TRBV18 and TRBJ2-2; 7 bases align to TRBD1. This CDR3 comprises 16 residues. CDR1 and CDR2 from the germline V gene are KGHSH and LQKENI. V lost 4 bases, J lost 1 base, and 6 bases stayed unmatched. The CDR3, as DNA: TGTGCCAGCTCACGACCCGGGACAGAGAACACCGGGGAGCTGTTTTTT. Translated, it gives CASSRPGTENTGELFF.

This sequence joins TRBV6-5 and TRBJ1-1, with D unclear. This CDR3 is 15 amino acids long. CDR1 and CDR2 from the germline V gene are MNHEY and SVGAGI. V was clipped by 1 base and J by 0 bases, with 9 bases between them. The CDR3 loop is CASSYYGRLNTEAFF. CDR3 in DNA: TGTGCCAGCAGTTACTACGGGAGGTTGAACACTGAAGCTTTCTTT.

This clone has more than one count but fewer than ten. V gene TRBV13 combines with J gene TRBJ2-3; 8 bases match TRBD2. V shed 3 bases and J 0 bases; nucleotides not matched to a gene: 5. The germline gives CDR1 PRHDT, CDR2 FYEKMQ (reference sequence). This CDR3 spans 16 amino acids. The CDR3 DNA follows: TGTGCCAGCAGCTTGGGGGGACTAGTTAGCACAGATACGCAGTATTTT. Protein: CASSLGGLVSTDTQYF.

This chain joins TRBV5-1 and TRBJ2-1; D is uncertain. The CDR3 has 15 amino acids. The V end lost 4 bases, the J end lost 1 base, and 12 bases lay between the germline ends. Germline CDR1 SGHRS, CDR2 YFSETQ. This CDR3 reads CASSEDTGSYNEQFF. For the CDR3, the DNA is TGCGCCAGCAGCGAAGACACCGGGTCCTACAATGAGCAGTTCTTC.

The V gene is TRBV20-1, the J gene TRBJ1-1, with a tentative D call TRBD1 (6 bases). With 3 bases removed from V and 0 bases from J, the gap between germline ends came to 8 bases. CDR1 is DFQATT and CDR2 is SNEGSKA in the germline V gene (reference sequence). The CDR3 is 13 amino acids. CDR3 sequence: CSASWGLNTEAFF. The CDR3 nucleotides read TGCAGTGCTAGTTGGGGGCTGAACACTGAAGCTTTCTTT.

This clone was detected only once. This chain joins TRBV18 and TRBJ2-3; 9 bases map to TRBD1. The V and J ends lost 1 base and 5 bases, in that order; junction bases with no gene match: 4. The CDR3 extends over 15 amino acids. Germline CDR1 is KGHSH and CDR2 is LQKENI. The CDR3 DNA sequence: TGTGCCAGCTCACCACAACAGGGGGCGCAAGATACGCAGTATTTT. Amino acid sequence: CASSPQQGAQDTQYF.

J is TRBJ1-4 and V is TRBV5-1; D remains ambiguous. The CDR3 consists of 13 residues. Germline values: CDR1 SGHRS, CDR2 YFSETQ. Trimming pared 2 bases from V and 8 bases from J, leaving 10 bases between. The CDR3 DNA is TGCGCCAGCAGCTTCACGGGCCGGGAAAAACTGTTTTTT. It codes for CASSFTGREKLFF.

The V gene is TRBV15, the J gene TRBJ2-3; 10 bases line up with TRBD2. The CDR3 extends over 17 amino acids. CDR1 and CDR2 (germline): LNHNV, YYDKDF (reference sequence). The trim removed 5 bases at V and 3 bases at J, leaving 11 bases unmatched. The CDR3 protein is CATSRWSGGALTDTQYF. CDR3 sequence (DNA): TGTGCCACCAGCCGGTGGAGCGGGGGGGCCTTAACAGATACGCAGTATTTT.

V and J are TRBV2 and TRBJ1-4; the D gene is possibly TRBD1 (5 bases). Germline V gene sequence: CDR1 SNHLY, CDR2 FYNNEI. The CDR3 loop spans 12 amino acids. The V and J ends lost 5 bases and 7 bases respectively, with 8 bases between them. In DNA, the CDR3 is TGTGCCAGCAGTCAGGGAGGTGAAAAACTGTTTTTT. Encoded protein: CASSQGGEKLFF. Full variable domain (rest looked up from reference TRBV2 and TRBJ1-4): EPEVTQTPSHQVTQMGQEVILRCVPISNHLYFYWYRQILGQKVEFLVSFYNNEISEKSEIFDDQFSVERPDGSNFTLKIRSTKLEDSAMYFCASSQGGEKLFFGSGTQLSVL.

The chain employs TRBV6-5 and TRBJ1-1; D might be TRBD1 (5 bases). Trimming removed 2 bases at V and 4 bases at J, with 14 bases between. CDR1 and CDR2 (germline): MNHEY, SVGAGI. The CDR3 extends over 15 amino acids. The CDR3 DNA sequence: TGTGCCAGCAGTTACCCGGGACGGCGGGCCACTGAAGCTTTCTTT. Encoded protein: CASSYPGRRATEAFF.

The genes are TRBV7-2 and TRBJ2-5; 7 positions match TRBD2. Germline lookup yields CDR1 SGHTA and CDR2 FQGNSA. This CDR3 has 15 residues. V lost 5 bases, J lost 1 base, and 7 bases stayed unmatched. In nucleotides, the CDR3 is TGTGCCAGCAGCCAAAACCCGGGAGGCCAAGAGACCCAGTACTTC. Protein sequence: CASSQNPGGQETQYF.

The rearrangement links TRBV14 to TRBJ2-2; 8 bases fit TRBD1. Trimming at V came to 1 base and at J to 7 bases, leaving 5 bases not matched to a gene. CDR1 SGHDN and CDR2 FVKESK come from the germline V gene. This CDR3 has 15 residues. The CDR3 loop reads CASSQVSGGYGELFF. The CDR3, as DNA: TGTGCCAGCAGCCAAGTCTCAGGGGGCTACGGGGAGCTGTTTTTT.

The chain joins TRBV5-6 to TRBJ2-7; maybe TRBD1 (6 bases). The V end lost 3 bases, the J end lost 0 bases, and 10 bases lay between the germline ends. CDR1 is SGHDT and CDR2 is YYEEEE in the germline V gene. This CDR3 is 14 amino acids long. CDR3 sequence (DNA): TGTGCCAGCAGCTCCCTGGACAGCTCCTACGAGCAGTACTTC. This translates into CASSSLDSSYEQYF.

V and J are TRBV7-9 and TRBJ2-5; D is possibly TRBD1 or TRBD2 (6 bases each). V lost 0 bases and J 4 bases, leaving 9 bases between the germline ends. The germline CDR1 and CDR2 sequences are SEHNR and FQNEAQ (reference sequence). The length of the CDR3 is 14 residues. The CDR3 loop is CASSLASGAETQYF. In DNA, the CDR3 is TGTGCCAGCAGCTTAGCGTCGGGGGCAGAGACCCAGTACTTC.

This clone has just a few counts. This sequence joins TRBV2 and TRBJ1-1; D perhaps matches TRBD1 (6 bases). Germline values: CDR1 SNHLY, CDR2 FYNNEI. The CDR3 totals 18 residues. Trimming cost V 7 bases and J 2 bases, with 26 bases left between them. This CDR3 is CASISTGTTAVGNTEAFF. The CDR3 nucleotides are TGTGCCAGCATAAGCACCGGGACAACTGCCGTGGGAAACACTGAAGCTTTCTTT.

This rearrangement joins TRBV4-1 to TRBJ2-4; tentative D call: TRBD1 (6 bases). Germline-derived CDR1 and CDR2 are MGHRA and YSYEKL. The CDR3 is made up of 15 amino acids. V was cut by 4 bases and J by 8 bases, with 18 bases left in between. CDR3 in DNA: TGCGCCAGCAGCCGGTTTCAGGGGAATCTGGACATTCAGTACTTC. It translates to CASSRFQGNLDIQYF.

CDR3 amino acids: CASSQGSTYEQYF. DNA for the CDR3: TGTGCCAGCTCCCAGGGGAGTACCTACGAGCAGTACTTC. The J gene is TRBJ2-7, the V gene TRBV18; a weak D match, TRBD1 (6 bases). V was clipped by 6 bases and J by 2 bases, with 11 bases between them. Germline V gene sequence: CDR1 KGHSH, CDR2 LQKENI. The CDR3 has 13 residues.

This clone was detected a few times. This rearrangement joins TRBV12-5 to TRBJ2-2, with D unresolved. The V gene's germline CDR1 is LGHNT and CDR2 FRNRAP. The CDR3 sequence is 12 residues long. V was trimmed by 4 bases and J by 7 bases, leaving 7 bases between them. CDR3 in amino acids: CASGWLRGELFF. The CDR3 nucleotides read TGTGCTAGTGGTTGGTTGCGCGGGGAGCTGTTTTTT.

This clone showed up just a few times. V usage is TRBV6-5 and J usage is TRBJ1-5; TRBD1 agrees at 8 bases. J was trimmed by 0 bases and V by 4 bases; bases with no gene match: 2. The CDR3 is made up of 15 amino acids. CDR1 is MNHEY and CDR2 is SVGAGI in the germline V gene. Written as DNA, the CDR3 is TGTGCCAGCAGTTGGACAGGGAATAGCAATCAGCCCCAGCATTTT. The encoded protein is CASSWTGNSNQPQHF.

The chain joins TRBV21-1 to TRBJ1-2. TRBV21-1 represents a pseudogene. The CDR3 totals 9 residues. The CDR3 sequence is CARTHGYTF. In DNA form, the CDR3 reads TGTGCCAGAACCCATGGCTACACCTTC.

The chain recombines TRBV5-4 with TRBJ1-6, with D perhaps matching TRBD1 (6 bases). Germline assignment: CDR1 SGHNT and CDR2 YYREEE (reference sequence). The CDR3 runs to 14 residues. V lost 0 bases to trimming and J lost 7 bases, with 8 bases between them. Here the CDR3 DNA reads TGTGCCAGCAGCTTGGACAGGGCGAATTCACCCCTCCACTTT. Residues: CASSLDRANSPLHF. The full variable domain, in which reference TRBV5-4 and TRBJ1-6 provide the parts outside the CDR3, is ETGVTQSPTHLIKTRGQQVTLRCSSQSGHNTVSWYQQALGQGPQFIFQYYREEENGRGNFPPRFSGLQFPNYSSELNVNALELDDSALYLCASSLDRANSPLHFGNGTRLTVT.

The CDR3 loop reads CASSQPGLGFNEQFF. In DNA form, the CDR3 reads TGTGCCAGCAGCCAACCGGGACTAGGATTCAATGAGCAGTTCTTC. The chain employs TRBV3-1 (or the pseudogene TRBV3-2) and TRBJ2-1, with TRBD2 identical over 8 bases. Germline assignment: CDR1 LGHDT and CDR2 YNNKEL (reference sequence). The length of the CDR3 is 15 residues. The V segment lost 2 bases and the J segment 6 bases; nucleotides outside the gene matches: 6.

The chain employs TRBV12-3 or TRBV12-4 and TRBJ2-7; D is unclear. Trimming took 6 bases from V and 3 from J, leaving 12 bases between them. There are 13 residues in the CDR3. DNA for the CDR3: TGTGCCAGCAGCCGCCCCTCGGGCTACGAGCAGTACTTC. This translates into CASSRPSGYEQYF.

The rearrangement uses TRBV5-5 and TRBJ1-2; D is uncertain. The CDR3 runs to 13 residues. The germline V gene has CDR1 SGHKS and CDR2 YYEKEE (reference sequence). Trimming shortened V by 0 bases and J by 1 base, and 4 bases separated the two germline ends. The DNA for the CDR3 is TGTGCCAGCAGCTTGGAGGGTAACTATGGCTACACCTTC. Residues: CASSLEGNYGYTF.

The chain couples TRBV2 to TRBJ1-5; the D is unclear. There are 13 residues in the CDR3. Germline V gene lookup returns CDR1 SNHLY and CDR2 FYNNEI. The V end was cut by 2 bases, the J end by 5 bases, with 7 bases between. The DNA for the CDR3 is TGTGCCAGCAGTGAAATCCGGGATCAGCCCCAGCATTTT. Encoded protein: CASSEIRDQPQHF. Using reference TRBV2 and TRBJ1-5 for the parts outside the CDR3, the full variable domain is EPEVTQTPSHQVTQMGQEVILRCVPISNHLYFYWYRQILGQKVEFLVSFYNNEISEKSEIFDDQFSVERPDGSNFTLKIRSTKLEDSAMYFCASSEIRDQPQHFGDGTRLSIL.

This clone was observed once. CDR3 loop: CASSTYTRVNTEAFF. The CDR3 coding sequence is TGTGCCAGCAGCACATACACGCGGGTGAACACTGAAGCTTTCTTT. The rearrangement joins TRBV6-5 to TRBJ1-1; D gene uncertain. The CDR3 totals 15 residues. The germline gives CDR1 MNHEY, CDR2 SVGAGI. The V end lost 6 bases, the J end lost 0 bases, and 14 bases lay between the germline ends.

This clone was picked up one time. The genes are TRBV28 and TRBJ1-3; no clear D gene. The V and J ends lost 7 bases and 0 bases respectively, with 13 bases between them. The CDR3 consists of 15 residues. The germline V gene encodes CDR1 MDHEN and CDR2 SYDVKM. CDR3 region: CASTDVTSSGNTIYF. The CDR3 DNA reads as TGTGCCAGCACTGACGTGACAAGCTCTGGAAACACCATATATTTT.

This clone has only a few counts. The rearrangement uses TRBV6-1 and TRBJ2-7; D unresolved. The length of the CDR3 is 12 residues. Looked up from germline, CDR1 is MNHNS and CDR2 is SASEGT. The V end was cut by 3 bases, the J end by 3 bases, with 6 bases between. This CDR3 is CASSEMDYEQYF. CDR3 sequence (DNA): TGTGCCAGCAGTGAGATGGACTACGAGCAGTACTTC.

The chain employs TRBV24-1 and TRBJ2-2; D remains ambiguous. This CDR3 region has 13 residues. Trimming shortened V by 5 bases and J by 0 bases, and 3 bases separated the two germline ends. Germline assignment: CDR1 KGHDR and CDR2 SFDVKD. This CDR3 reads CATSGPNTGELFF. The CDR3 DNA reads as TGTGCCACCAGTGGCCCGAACACCGGGGAGCTGTTTTTT.

The chain has TRBV5-4 and TRBJ2-3; no firm D call. The germline gives CDR1 SGHNT, CDR2 YYREEE (reference sequence). V gave up 2 bases and J gave up 1 base, with 8 bases separating them. The CDR3 contains 14 residues. For the CDR3, the DNA is TGTGCCAGCAGCTTATATGGCGGCACAGATACGCAGTATTTT. This codes for CASSLYGGTDTQYF.